This T cell receptor (beta chain) is drawn from a study of blood T cell repertoires in COVID-19. Losses at the gene ends were 3 bases for V and 10 bases for J; bases not matched to a gene: 5. Germline V lookup: CDR1 MGHDK, CDR2 SYGVNS. The CDR3 extends over 12 amino acids. In the authors' methods: Reference gene primer amplification gave estimated nucleated cell counts. Assay used: immunoSEQ multiplex PCR; TCRdb lists only in-frame clones, some missing. V and J calls and clone size follow that table, whereas D and trimming were derived from the DNA. Altogether 180,000 or so clones are present, around 90% being singletons, with the ten largest covering 0.62%.

The origin of this receptor is a man over 45 with acute or convalescent COVID-19. Sequences were obtained from peripheral blood. The V gene is TRBV25-1, the J gene TRBJ1-1, with 7 bases fitting TRBD1. In DNA form, the CDR3 reads TGTGCCAGCAGTGACGGGAAGGGGGCAGCTTTCTTT. Translated, it gives CASSDGKGAAFF.